This T cell receptor (beta chain) was found in a study of blood T cell repertoires in COVID-19. The overall study: The United States, Italy and Spain were the sources of the acute and convalescent COVID-19 samples. The cDNA or gDNA used as material had been derived from T cells, B-cell-depleted T cells, or PBMCs.

The CDR3 has 13 residues. V lost 6 bases and J 4 bases, leaving 10 bases between the germline ends. Germline V lookup: CDR1 MNHEY, CDR2 SMNVEV (reference sequence). Sequencing was performed with immunoSEQ multiplex PCR; in TCRdb, only in-frame clones are kept and a portion is missing. The table shows hundreds of thousands of clones, with 85% to 90% occurring only once. The cohort comprised adults aged 18 to 89 years residing in 20 to 30 US areas. Symptom resolution, clearance, or two negative PCRs marked the recovered donors of Cohort 3. Sequenced: PBMCs or T cells enriched from blood (not recorded which). The source is a man aged 30 to 39 who had recovered from COVID-19. The chain joins TRBV27 to TRBJ2-1; a weak D match, TRBD2 (5 bases). The CDR3 DNA sequence: TGTGCCAGCAGGAGAGGGCAGTACAATGAGCAGTTCTTC. Amino acids: CASRRGQYNEQFF.